This T cell receptor (beta chain) stems from a study of CD8 T cells in ankylosing spondylitis. Findings and caveats of the study: The clones that were linked to disease were reported to be significantly enriched in matched synovial fluid samples from ankylosing spondylitis patients.

TCRdb reprocessed the 5' RACE reads via MiXCR and lists one record per CDR3 protein. In the table there are just over 300,000 distinct CDR3 sequences, roughly 20% of which are singletons. The V segment lost 4 bases and the J segment 7 bases; nucleotides outside the gene matches: 5. CDR3 length equals 13 residues. The V gene's germline CDR1 is SEHNR and CDR2 FQNEAQ (reference sequence). Remarks on this clonotype: Its antigen is not identified.

The sequenced sample consisted of blood, either unsorted or a sorted T cell fraction (not recorded which). V usage is TRBV7-9 and J usage is TRBJ2-7; the match to TRBD1 covers 9 bases. This TCR derives from a female donor with ankylosing spondylitis or in good health (not recorded which). The CDR3 reads CASSSQGAREQYF. CDR3 in DNA: TGTGCCAGCAGCTCACAGGGGGCAAGGGAGCAGTACTTC.